This T cell receptor beta chain emerged from a study of CD8 T cells in ankylosing spondylitis. There are 15 residues in the CDR3. Trimming stripped 0 bases from V and 5 bases from J, with 10 bases between. CDR1 is LNHNV and CDR2 is YYDKDF in the germline V gene (reference sequence). MiXCR, run by TCRdb on the 5' RACE reads, gives a single entry per CDR3 protein. Here the sample spans 45,000 to 60,000 distinct CDR3 sequences, less than 8.5% being singletons. Ten or more counts support this clonotype. The source of this sequence is a female donor with ankylosing spondylitis or in good health (not recorded which). Material: blood, either unsorted or a sorted T cell fraction (not recorded which). The rearrangement joins TRBV15 to TRBJ2-2; no firm D call. CDR3 sequence: CATSREVAQTGELFF. For the CDR3, the DNA is TGTGCCACCAGCAGAGAGGTTGCCCAGACCGGGGAGCTGTTTTTT.